The clone carrying this TCR beta chain came up a few times. V was pared by 0 bases and J by 8 bases, with 21 bases of the junction left unmatched. The germline CDR1 and CDR2 sequences are DFQATT and SNEGSKA (reference sequence). The CDR3 sequence is 20 residues long. This sample stems from a study of T cells in Graves' hyperthyroidism and ophthalmopathy. Hyperthyroidism, newly diagnosed and lasting under 2 months, affected patients aged 18 to 65. The PBMCs were sourced from fresh peripheral blood (about 9.7 ml). RNA transcripts gave rise to amplified TCR beta CDR3 regions. Initially, a first-round RT-PCR of the TCR CDR3 employed the HTBI primer set. MiXCR was run by TCRdb on the multiplex PCR reads, yielding one entry per CDR3 protein. The table includes around 300,000 distinct CDR3 sequences, about 15% detected once.

The clonotype was recovered from a woman aged 30 to 39 with Graves' hyperthyroidism. V is TRBV20-1 and J is TRBJ2-2; 10 bases fit TRBD2. The specimen sequenced was blood. CDR3 DNA sequence: TGCAGTGCTAGAGATCTTTTTAGCGGGGGGACCCGAGCCAACATAGGGGAGCTGTTTTTT. This translates into CSARDLFSGGTRANIGELFF.